The source of this TCR beta chain is a study of blood T cells in healthy people across ages. The V and J ends lost 6 bases and 2 bases, in that order; junction bases with no gene match: 12. The CDR3 has 17 amino acids. Germline CDR1 SEHNR, CDR2 FQNEAQ (reference sequence). Individuals who donated were healthy Caucasians from Russia aged roughly 6 to 90. Total RNA, at least 5.5 micrograms per sample, came from PBMCs. The study, taken as a whole, reports: The long-lived group displayed more naive CD4+ cells, plus higher diversity, than the aged donors did. One million T cells yielded diversity estimates that were considered underestimates.

Remarks on this clonotype: Its antigen is currently unknown.

Primers used in a second PCR of about 6 to 11 cycles were a sample-barcoded 5' primer and a J-beta primer mix. Each CDR3 protein is one row after TCRdb ran MiXCR on the 5' RACE reads. The data show over 1.5 million distinct CDR3 sequences, 49% seen once. The sample comprised blood. This sequence originates from a woman between 40 and 55 years old in good health. The J gene is TRBJ2-1, the V gene TRBV7-9, with 8 bases matching TRBD1. CDR3 bases: TGTGCCAGCAGAAGTACCCAGGGGGCAGCCCCCTACAATGAGCAGTTCTTC. The encoded protein is CASRSTQGAAPYNEQFF. Full variable domain (remainder filled in from reference TRBV7-9 and TRBJ2-1): DTGVSQNPRHKITKRGQNVTFRCDPISEHNRLYWYRQTLGQGPEFLTYFQNEAQLEKSRLLSDRFSAERPKGSFSTLEIQRTEQGDSAMYLCASRSTQGAAPYNEQFFGPGTRLTVL.